The next 18 T cell receptor beta chains were all read from a single sample in a study of cytomegalovirus exposure and HLA in healthy donors. The PCR ran on 60 Vbeta and 13 Jbeta primers. This table comes from immunoSEQ multiplex PCR, and its TCRdb copy is limited to in-frame clones, with some not included. Its listing shows around 45,000 clones. Specimen: PBMCs. Every receptor here comes from a male donor in good health and CMV-seronegative.

The chain has TRBV4-1 and TRBJ2-2; tentatively, D is TRBD2 (6 bases). V dropped 4 bases and J dropped 7 bases, with 16 bases sitting between them. The CDR3 covers 15 residues. Germline CDR1 and CDR2: MGHRA and YSYEKL. The chain's CDR3 is CASSPRTILDGELFF. CDR3 nucleotides: TGCGCCAGCAGCCCTAGGACTATTTTGGACGGGGAGCTGTTTTTT.

This sequence joins TRBV27 and TRBJ1-2, with 8 bases matching TRBD1. The V gene's germline CDR1 is MNHEY and CDR2 SMNVEV (reference sequence). Germline trimming cut 4 bases from V and 4 bases from J; bases unmatched to any gene: 5. This CDR3 is 14 amino acids long. Written as DNA, the CDR3 is TGTGCCAGCAGTTACGCAGGGGGCATCTATGGCTACACCTTC. Protein product: CASSYAGGIYGYTF.

The chain employs TRBV5-1 and TRBJ2-7, with D possibly being TRBD1 (6 bases). Trimming took off 4 bases at V and 5 bases at J, with 16 bases between the two ends. The germline CDR1 and CDR2 sequences are SGHRS and YFSETQ. The CDR3 length is 14 residues. CDR3: CASSASTGNNEQYF. CDR3 bases: TGCGCCAGCAGCGCATCTACAGGGAATAACGAGCAGTACTTC.

The rearrangement links TRBV27 to TRBJ1-5, with 7 bases lining up with TRBD1. Looked up from germline, CDR1 is MNHEY and CDR2 is SMNVEV (reference sequence). V gave up 6 bases and J gave up 2 bases; unmatched junction bases: 1. The CDR3 extends over 13 amino acids. CDR3 DNA: TGTGCCAGCAGCGGACAGGGCAATCAGCCCCAGCATTTT. Amino acid sequence: CASSGQGNQPQHF.

The chain combines TRBV30 with TRBJ1-5; a possible D gene is TRBD1 (5 bases). Germline V gene lookup returns CDR1 GTSNPN and CDR2 SVGIG (reference sequence). Trimming took off 5 bases at V and 0 bases at J, with 11 bases between the two ends. This CDR3 is 14 amino acids long. CDR3 coding DNA: TGTGCCTGGGCCAGACAGTATAGCAATCAGCCCCAGCATTTT. It yields the protein CAWARQYSNQPQHF.

The chain employs TRBV4-2 and TRBJ2-2, with 10 bases lining up with TRBD1. Trimming removed 10 bases from V and 4 bases from J; junction bases left unmatched: 9. This CDR3 region has 15 residues. Germline CDR1 reads LGHNA; CDR2 reads YNFKEQ. CDR3: CATLLGQGSTGELFF. The CDR3 nucleotides read TGTGCCACGCTCCTGGGACAGGGGAGCACCGGGGAGCTGTTTTTT.

This chain joins TRBV30 and TRBJ1-2; 9 bases are a match to TRBD1. Germline V gene data show CDR1 as GTSNPN and CDR2 as SVGIG (reference sequence). With 4 bases clipped from V and 3 bases from J, the junction kept 6 bases outside the gene matches. The CDR3 consists of 14 residues. CDR3 in DNA: TGTGCCTGGACCCCGGACAGGGGTGACTATGGCTACACCTTC. Protein: CAWTPDRGDYGYTF.

J is TRBJ1-5 and V is TRBV6-1; D gene ambiguous. The germline V gene encodes CDR1 MNHNS and CDR2 SASEGT. V was pared by 10 bases and J by 3 bases, with 13 bases between. The CDR3 is made up of 13 amino acids. CDR3 DNA: TGTGCCATAAATTGGGAGAACAATCAGCCCCAGCATTTT. This codes for CAINWENNQPQHF.

This rearrangement joins TRBV30 to TRBJ1-6; 7 bases are a match to TRBD1. Germline-derived CDR1 and CDR2 are GTSNPN and SVGIG (reference sequence). CDR3 length: 14 amino acids. The ends lost 2 bases at V and 3 bases at J; junction bases unmatched: 1. The DNA for the CDR3 is TGTGCCTGGAGTCGGGACAGCTATAATTCACCCCTCCACTTT. This codes for CAWSRDSYNSPLHF.

V is TRBV5-4 and J is TRBJ2-3; D is unresolved. Germline-derived CDR1 and CDR2 are SGHNT and YYREEE (reference sequence). CDR3 size: 12 residues. V dropped 4 bases and J dropped 4 bases, with 7 bases sitting between them. The CDR3 loop is CASSQTSDTQYF. DNA for the CDR3: TGTGCCAGCAGCCAAACTTCAGATACGCAGTATTTT.

This sequence joins TRBV11-2 and TRBJ2-7; 7 bases fit TRBD1. The CDR3 totals 16 residues. CDR1 and CDR2 (germline): SGHAT, FQNNGV. J gave up 3 bases and V 5 bases, and 13 bases lay outside the gene matches. For the CDR3, the DNA is TGTGCCAGCAGCCTCACGACAGGGCCCACCAGCTACGAGCAGTACTTC. Amino acids: CASSLTTGPTSYEQYF.

The rearrangement joins TRBV11-2 to TRBJ1-2; possibly TRBD1 for D (5 bases). Germline lookup yields CDR1 SGHAT and CDR2 FQNNGV. Trimming removed 6 bases from V and 0 bases from J, with 11 bases in between. The CDR3 sequence is 14 residues long. The CDR3 is CASSLQGTNYGYTF. The CDR3 DNA reads TGTGCCAGCAGTCTCCAGGGAACTAACTATGGCTACACCTTC.

The chain employs TRBV7-2 and TRBJ1-3; 7 bases map to TRBD1. Germline lookup yields CDR1 SGHTA and CDR2 FQGNSA. This CDR3 region has 16 residues. Trimming at V came to 4 bases and at J to 0 bases, leaving 6 bases not matched to a gene. CDR3 residues: CASSSTGFLSGNTIYF. CDR3 DNA sequence: TGTGCCAGCAGCTCGACAGGGTTTCTCTCTGGAAACACCATATATTTT.

The CDR3 reads CASRTGIAEAFF. In nucleotides, the CDR3 is TGTGCCAGTAGAACCGGTATCGCTGAAGCTTTCTTT. The chain combines TRBV19 with TRBJ1-1; D is ambiguous. The CDR3 totals 12 residues. CDR1 and CDR2 from the germline V gene are LNHDA and SQIVND (reference sequence). Trimming stripped 6 bases from V and 6 bases from J, with 11 bases between.

The chain joins TRBV5-6 to TRBJ2-1, with a weak D call TRBD1 (5 bases). CDR3 size: 17 residues. Trimming cost V 0 bases and J 8 bases, with 21 bases left between them. Germline loops: CDR1 SGHDT, CDR2 YYEEEE. Written as DNA, the CDR3 is TGTGCCAGCAGCTTGGAGGCGTGGGTCAGGGCATCTGATGAGCAGTTCTTC. Residues: CASSLEAWVRASDEQFF.

V is TRBV30 and J is TRBJ1-1; 9 bases fit TRBD1. V trimming: 3 bases; J trimming: 5 bases; junction bases outside the gene matches: 7. This CDR3 is 14 amino acids long. Germline assignment: CDR1 GTSNPN and CDR2 SVGIG (reference sequence). CDR3 in DNA: TGTGCCTGGAGCCCGACAGGGGGTCGGACTGAAGCTTTCTTT. Its translation is CAWSPTGGRTEAFF.

This chain connects TRBV6-6 to TRBJ1-3; D ambiguous. Trimming stripped 5 bases from V and 4 bases from J, with 15 bases between. The CDR3 covers 15 residues. CDR1 is MNHNY and CDR2 is SVGAGI in the germline V gene (reference sequence). CDR3 nucleotide sequence: TGTGCCAGCAGTACCGACCCGGCGGGAGGAAACACCATATATTTT. It yields the protein CASSTDPAGGNTIYF.

The rearrangement joins TRBV7-9 to TRBJ2-2; TRBD2 matches 8 bases. J was trimmed by 2 bases and V by 1 base; bases with no gene match: 12. CDR1 is SEHNR, CDR2 FQNEAQ, per germline (reference sequence). The CDR3 is 19 amino acids. For the CDR3, the DNA is TGTGCCAGCAGCTTAGAATTTTACAGCGGGGGATTTAACACCGGGGAGCTGTTTTTT. Residues: CASSLEFYSGGFNTGELFF.